This T cell receptor (beta chain) was captured in a study of Tregs in tolerant kidney transplant recipients. Whole-study findings and limits: Biological reproducibility was not directly addressed in this study.

This CDR3 region has 15 residues. After removal of 1 base from V and 3 bases from J, the junction contained 5 bases not matched to a gene. The germline V gene has CDR1 SGHAT and CDR2 FQNNGV. Measured with immunoSEQ multiplex PCR; TCRdb has only the in-frame clones, and not every one. The table lists some 250,000 clones, more than 65% of them singletons, with less than 0.75% in the top ten. With respect to this clone: The antigen remains unidentified.

The origin of this receptor is a human donor in good health. Sequencing was carried out using CD4+ T cells from blood. The chain links TRBV11-2 to TRBJ2-7; 8 bases align to TRBD1. The CDR3 bases are TGTGCCAGCAGCTTAGCCGGGACAGGTCTCTACGAGCAGTACTTC. Its protein product is CASSLAGTGLYEQYF. The variable domain in full, completed from reference TRBV11-2 and TRBJ2-7, reads EAGVAQSPRYKIIEKRQSVAFWCNPISGHATLYWYQQILGQGPKLLIQFQNNGVVDDSQLPKDRFSAERLKGVDSTLKIQPAKLEDSAVYLCASSLAGTGLYEQYFGPGTRLTVT.